These 31 T cell receptor beta chains were sequenced from one sample in a study of pediatric ulcerative colitis. During colonoscopy, one to two rectal pinch biopsies were collected. Clones were read by immunoSEQ multiplex PCR, and TCRdb kept only the in-frame ones, dropping some. The sample yields about 37,000 clones, roughly four fifths seen once. Sample: gut tissue. The source of these receptors is a boy aged 5-17 years with severe ulcerative colitis.

In its sample, this clone was seen a few times. V and J are TRBV5-1 and TRBJ1-1; 8 nucleotides line up with TRBD1. The CDR3 runs 15 residues. Trimming at V came to 3 bases and at J to 11 bases, leaving 15 bases not matched to a gene. CDR1 and CDR2 from the germline V gene are SGHRS and YFSETQ. The DNA of the CDR3 is TGCGCCAGCAGCTCAACCCATACCGGACAGGGAGGTGCTTTCTTT. Residues: CASSSTHTGQGGAFF.

The chain carries TRBV11-2 and TRBJ1-2; 11 nucleotides line up with TRBD1. This CDR3 contains 15 residues. V lost 5 bases to trimming and J lost 5 bases; unmatched junction nucleotides: 7. Germline CDR1 and CDR2: SGHAT and FQNNGV. The CDR3 nucleotides are TGTGCCAGCAGCCAGGGACAGGGGGTACGTTATGGCTACACCTTC. Residues: CASSQGQGVRYGYTF.

V is TRBV9 and J is TRBJ2-5; no firm D call. The germline V gene encodes CDR1 SGDLS and CDR2 YYNGEE. Trimming left V 4 bases short and J 4 bases short, with 14 bases between. The CDR3 is 14 residues long. CDR3 nucleotide sequence: TGTGCCAGCAGCCCACGTGGGGATGGAGAGACCCAGTACTTC. Protein: CASSPRGDGETQYF.

The V and J genes are TRBV6-5 and TRBJ1-2; tentative D call: TRBD1 (6 bases). Trimming removed 4 bases from V and 8 bases from J, with 20 bases in between. Germline V gene sequence: CDR1 MNHEY, CDR2 SVGAGI. The CDR3 runs to 15 residues. In DNA form, the CDR3 reads TGTGCCAGCAGTTTGGAGGGGGGCCTAAGAGAGGGCTACACCTTC. This encodes CASSLEGGLREGYTF.

The gene calls are TRBV2 and TRBJ2-7, with D perhaps TRBD2 (6 bases). The CDR3 has 13 amino acids. Between the trimmed V and J ends, which lost 6 bases and 4 bases, there was a span of 13 bases. Per the germline V gene, CDR1 is SNHLY and CDR2 is FYNNEI. CDR3 bases: TGTGCCAGCAGCGCCGGGACTCCTTACGAGCAGTACTTC. Protein product: CASSAGTPYEQYF.

This clone has more than one count but fewer than ten. The CDR3 carries no conserved terminal phenylalanine or tryptophan, so it likely arises from a read error. The rearrangement uses TRBV19 and TRBJ1-6, with D possibly matching TRBD1 (5 bases). The germline V gene encodes CDR1 LNHDA and CDR2 SQIVND (reference sequence). CDR3 size: 15 residues. Trimming removed 2 bases from V and 11 bases from J, with 16 bases in between. For the CDR3, the DNA is TGTGCCAGTAGTATAACGTGGTCCTCAGGGACACCCCTCCACCTT. This sequence encodes CASSITWSSGTPLHL.

In its sample, this clone was seen a few times. The chain joins TRBV6-1 to TRBJ1-1; D may be TRBD1 (5 bases). The germline gives CDR1 MNHNS, CDR2 SASEGT. Trimming removed 2 bases from V and 0 bases from J, with 13 bases in between. The CDR3 has 16 amino acids. The CDR3, as DNA: TGTGCCAGCAGTGAATTTAACAGGCGTATGAACACTGAAGCTTTCTTT. Its translation is CASSEFNRRMNTEAFF.

The chain combines TRBV28 with TRBJ2-3; 13 bases agree with TRBD2. The CDR3 extends over 16 amino acids. Trimming at V came to 4 bases and at J to 5 bases, leaving 6 bases not matched to a gene. CDR1 MDHEN and CDR2 SYDVKM come from the germline V gene. In DNA form, the CDR3 reads TGTGCCAGCAGTTCCACTAGCGGGGGGGCCAGAGATACGCAGTATTTT. Protein product: CASSSTSGGARDTQYF.

This clone came up once. Other DNA sequences in the sample encode the same CDR3. The chain carries TRBV2 and TRBJ2-1, with D uncertain. V was cut by 2 bases and J by 4 bases, with 6 bases left in between. There are 13 residues in the CDR3. CDR1 and CDR2 (germline): SNHLY, FYNNEI. The CDR3 sequence: CASSEQRYNEQFF. As DNA, the CDR3 is TGTGCCAGCAGTGAACAGCGATACAATGAGCAGTTCTTC.

This clone was picked up a small number of times. The gene calls are TRBV11-2 and TRBJ2-3; D tentatively reads TRBD1 or TRBD2 (6 bases each). The V end lost 1 base, the J end lost 3 bases, and 14 bases lay between the germline ends. The CDR3 sequence is 16 residues long. The germline V gene encodes CDR1 SGHAT and CDR2 FQNNGV. In nucleotides, the CDR3 is TGTGCCAGCAGCTTAGTACGGGGGCCGTGGACAGATACGCAGTATTTT. Residues: CASSLVRGPWTDTQYF.

This clone was picked up one time. V gene TRBV7-6 combines with J gene TRBJ2-5; 8 positions agree with TRBD1. V trimming: 5 bases; J trimming: 0 bases; junction bases outside the gene matches: 17. The CDR3 totals 19 residues. Germline V gene data show CDR1 as SGHVS and CDR2 as FNYEAQ. The CDR3 nucleotides are TGTGCCAGCAGCCCTAGGCATAATCCGGGACAGGCGTACCAAGAGACCCAGTACTTC. Protein product: CASSPRHNPGQAYQETQYF.

CDR3 residues: CASSLLAGAQETQYF. The CDR3 region has the DNA TGTGCCAGCAGCCTTCTAGCGGGGGCCCAAGAGACCCAGTACTTC. The chain uses TRBV9 and TRBJ2-5; 10 positions agree with TRBD2. There are 15 residues in the CDR3. Per the germline V gene, CDR1 is SGDLS and CDR2 is YYNGEE. V dropped 4 bases and J dropped 1; count of bases not matched to a gene: 4. Full variable domain (rest looked up from reference TRBV9 and TRBJ2-5): DSGVTQTPKHLITATGQRVTLRCSPRSGDLSVYWYQQSLDQGLQFLIQYYNGEERAKGNILERFSAQQFPDLHSELNLSSLELGDSALYFCASSLLAGAQETQYFGPGTRLLVL.

The gene calls are TRBV15 and TRBJ1-1; D is ambiguous. Trimming pared 1 base from V and 0 bases from J, leaving 6 bases between. CDR1 and CDR2 (germline): LNHNV, YYDKDF (reference sequence). The CDR3 is 14 residues long. Here the CDR3 DNA reads TGTGCCACCAGCAGAGTCAGCGTGAACACTGAAGCTTTCTTT. As protein: CATSRVSVNTEAFF.

The rearrangement links TRBV2 to TRBJ1-2; no firm D call. CDR1 is SNHLY, CDR2 FYNNEI, per germline. The CDR3 extends over 13 amino acids. Trimming took off 4 bases at V and 6 bases at J, with 12 bases between the two ends. CDR3 DNA: TGTGCCAGCAGTGCGCGCCAGAACGATGGCTACACCTTC. It specifies CASSARQNDGYTF.

The J gene is TRBJ2-7, the V gene TRBV27; D is possibly TRBD1 (6 bases). Germline assignment: CDR1 MNHEY and CDR2 SMNVEV (reference sequence). Trimming took 5 bases from V and 3 from J, leaving 14 bases between them. The CDR3 has 14 amino acids. CDR3 residues: CASSRDRLYYEQYF. DNA for the CDR3: TGTGCCAGCAGTCGAGACAGGCTTTACTACGAGCAGTACTTC.

This rearrangement joins TRBV2 to TRBJ1-4; the D gene is possibly TRBD1 (6 bases). V lost 6 bases and J lost 6, with 17 bases in between. Germline assignment: CDR1 SNHLY and CDR2 FYNNEI. The CDR3 contains 15 residues. The CDR3 DNA reads TGTGCCAGCAGGCAAACCCGGGACAAAGATGAAAAACTGTTTTTT. It specifies CASRQTRDKDEKLFF. Variable domain in full (rest from reference TRBV2 and TRBJ1-4): EPEVTQTPSHQVTQMGQEVILRCVPISNHLYFYWYRQILGQKVEFLVSFYNNEISEKSEIFDDQFSVERPDGSNFTLKIRSTKLEDSAMYFCASRQTRDKDEKLFFGSGTQLSVL.

The J gene is TRBJ1-2, the V gene TRBV2; possibly TRBD1 for D (5 bases). V shed 7 bases and J shed 7 bases, with 25 bases lying between them. Germline V CDR1 and CDR2: SNHLY, FYNNEI. The CDR3 is made up of 16 amino acids. In nucleotides, the CDR3 is TGTGCCAGCACCACATTGGGGGGGGGTACCCTCCCTGGCTACACCTTC. Encoded protein: CASTTLGGGTLPGYTF.

The chain uses TRBV5-1 and TRBJ2-1; TRBD1 might be the D (5 bases). The germline gives CDR1 SGHRS, CDR2 YFSETQ. The CDR3 has 14 residues. V lost 0 bases and J lost 10, with 14 bases in between. CDR3 coding DNA: TGCGCCAGCAGCTTGGACACAGGTTTTGGGGAGCAGTTCTTC. It specifies CASSLDTGFGEQFF.

V is TRBV9 and J is TRBJ2-6; D might be TRBD1 (5 bases). Trimming shortened V by 5 bases and J by 1 base, and 19 bases separated the two germline ends. The germline V gene has CDR1 SGDLS and CDR2 YYNGEE. There are 18 residues in the CDR3. CDR3 residues: CASSPVGRAPSGANVLTF. In DNA form, the CDR3 reads TGTGCCAGCAGTCCTGTTGGCAGGGCGCCGTCTGGGGCCAACGTCCTGACTTTC. Full variable domain (rest looked up from reference TRBV9 and TRBJ2-6): DSGVTQTPKHLITATGQRVTLRCSPRSGDLSVYWYQQSLDQGLQFLIQYYNGEERAKGNILERFSAQQFPDLHSELNLSSLELGDSALYFCASSPVGRAPSGANVLTFGAGSRLTVL.

The V gene is TRBV11-2, the J gene TRBJ1-1; a weak D match, TRBD1 (6 bases). In germline, CDR1 is SGHAT, CDR2 FQNNGV. V lost 4 bases and J 4 bases, leaving 16 bases between the germline ends. The CDR3 has 15 residues. Here the CDR3 reads CASSSTLGQITEAFF. The CDR3 DNA sequence: TGTGCCAGCAGCTCGACACTTGGACAGATCACTGAAGCTTTCTTT.

The chain joins TRBV6-1 to TRBJ1-1; 9 bases line up with TRBD1. CDR1 and CDR2 (germline): MNHNS, SASEGT. With V trimmed by 3 bases and J by 4 bases, 9 bases remained unmatched. This CDR3 has 16 amino acids. The CDR3, as DNA: TGTGCCAGCAGTGACAGGACAGGGGCCTATGGCACTGAAGCTTTCTTT. Amino acids: CASSDRTGAYGTEAFF.

This clone appeared a few times. Other DNA sequences within the sample encode an identical CDR3. V gene TRBV6-1 combines with J gene TRBJ1-2, with a possible D match to TRBD1 (5 bases). Germline V lookup: CDR1 MNHNS, CDR2 SASEGT. The V gene lost 4 bases and the J gene lost 6 bases, with 12 bases spanning the gap. The CDR3 has 13 residues. The CDR3 here is CASSVGRDDGYTF. The CDR3 region has the DNA TGTGCCAGCAGTGTCGGCAGGGACGATGGCTACACCTTC.

The rearrangement joins TRBV29-1 to TRBJ2-3; D is ambiguous. Trimming removed 8 bases from V and 0 bases from J, with 9 bases in between. The CDR3 totals 12 residues. CDR1 and CDR2 (germline): SQVTM, ANQGSEA. CDR3 sequence reads: CSISRSTDTQYF. The CDR3 region has the DNA TGCAGCATATCTCGTAGCACAGATACGCAGTATTTT.

The V and J genes are TRBV19 and TRBJ1-5; a weak D match, TRBD1 (5 bases). The CDR3 length is 14 residues. Looked up from germline, CDR1 is LNHDA and CDR2 is SQIVND (reference sequence). The V end lost 5 bases, the J end lost 7 bases, and 15 bases lay between the germline ends. The CDR3 protein is CASSPLGGSQPQHF. The CDR3 nucleotides are TGTGCCAGTAGTCCCCTCGGGGGGAGCCAGCCCCAGCATTTT.

The chain carries TRBV10-3 and TRBJ2-5, with D perhaps matching TRBD1 or TRBD2 (6 bases each). V lost 10 bases and J lost 2, with 17 bases in between. In germline, CDR1 is ENHRY, CDR2 SYGVKD. The CDR3 loop spans 14 amino acids. In DNA form, the CDR3 reads TGTGCCACCTCGTTGGGGGGCAGGCAAGAGACCCAGTACTTC. It yields the protein CATSLGGRQETQYF.

The chain joins TRBV19 to TRBJ2-7; 9 bases are a match to TRBD1. The CDR3 loop spans 15 amino acids. The ends lost 3 bases at V and 2 bases at J; junction bases unmatched: 5. The germline V gene has CDR1 LNHDA and CDR2 SQIVND (reference sequence). CDR3 sequence (DNA): TGTGCCAGTAGTATCGGGGACAGGGCCCCCTACGAGCAGTACTTC. Translated, it gives CASSIGDRAPYEQYF.

This sequence joins TRBV7-2 and TRBJ2-7; 8 nucleotides match TRBD1. The CDR3 length is 13 residues. Germline V gene lookup returns CDR1 SGHTA and CDR2 FQGNSA. Unmatched junction bases numbered 3, after V lost 3 bases and J lost 5 bases. CDR3 in DNA: TGTGCCAGCAGCTTTCAGGGGGCGGACGAGCAGTACTTC. It yields the protein CASSFQGADEQYF.

V usage is TRBV7-8 and J usage is TRBJ2-5, with no clear D. The V end was cut by 3 bases, the J end by 4 bases, with 9 bases between. This CDR3 contains 13 residues. Germline V gene sequence: CDR1 SGHVS, CDR2 FQNEAQ. The CDR3 DNA sequence: TGTGCCAGCAGCTTCGGTTCCGGAGAGACCCAGTACTTC. Its translation is CASSFGSGETQYF.

The chain is built from TRBV19 and TRBJ2-5; TRBD2 agrees at 12 bases. Trimming took 3 bases from V and 2 from J; bases not matched to a gene: 10. The germline V gene has CDR1 LNHDA and CDR2 SQIVND (reference sequence). CDR3 length: 18 residues. CDR3 coding DNA: TGTGCCAGTAGTATGACTAGCGGGGGCCGGGCCTCACAAGAGACCCAGTACTTC. This gives the protein CASSMTSGGRASQETQYF.

In its sample, this clone was seen a few times. The chain carries TRBV4-1 and TRBJ2-5; tentatively, D is TRBD1 or TRBD2 (5 bases each). The germline CDR1 and CDR2 sequences are MGHRA and YSYEKL. Trimming took 4 bases from V and 3 from J, leaving 21 bases between them. The CDR3 length is 17 residues. CDR3 in amino acids: CASSRSLKVGDEETQYF. The CDR3 region has the DNA TGCGCCAGCAGCCGTAGCCTAAAGGTGGGGGACGAAGAGACCCAGTACTTC.

This clone occurred a few times. The chain couples TRBV6-5 to TRBJ1-5; maybe TRBD1 (5 bases). The CDR3 has 14 amino acids. The germline CDR1 and CDR2 sequences are MNHEY and SVGAGI. V gave up 0 bases and J gave up 6 bases, with 9 bases separating them. CDR3 amino acids: CASSYSEGTQPQHF. In DNA form, the CDR3 reads TGTGCCAGCAGTTACTCGGAAGGGACTCAGCCCCAGCATTTT.